This T cell receptor beta chain appears in the sequencing data of a study of blood T cell repertoires in COVID-19. The data were produced by immunoSEQ multiplex PCR, yet TCRdb's version contains in-frame clones alone and is incomplete. Counted here are about 150,000 clones, about 87% occurring once; the ten biggest clones make up 40% to 55%. The CDR3 is made up of 14 amino acids. Per the germline V gene, CDR1 is SGHRS and CDR2 is YFSETQ. Between the trimmed V and J ends, which lost 0 bases and 5 bases, there was a span of 12 bases. The TCR was taken from a human donor in a cohort sampled during active COVID-19. This chain connects TRBV5-1 to TRBJ2-7; D call uncertain. Sequenced: peripheral blood. The CDR3 spells CASSLGRADNEQYF. CDR3 DNA sequence: TGCGCCAGCAGCTTGGGCCGAGCTGACAACGAGCAGTACTTC.